The clone carrying this T cell receptor beta chain has at least ten counts. Its cognate antigen is unknown. This specimen belongs to a study of T cells after yellow fever vaccination. Study at large: Each low-cell-number fraction was prepared by means of SMART-Seq v4 Ultra Low Input.

Study observations and caveats: Weaker in magnitude, the secondary response showed a faster peak on day 5 versus 15. In FACS-sorted repertoires, abundant clonotypes from the bulk population could appear as contaminants. Overall, a small share of clonotypes was seen in both CD4 and CD8 compartments.

V gave up 3 bases and J gave up 2 bases, with 17 bases separating them. Germline lookup yields CDR1 MGHRA and CDR2 YSYEKL. CDR3 length: 17 amino acids. TCRdb passed the 5' RACE reads through MiXCR, listing each CDR3 protein once. The repertoire includes 250,000 to 350,000 distinct CDR3 sequences, roughly 4.3% of them detected once, and around 19% sits in the top ten. The receptor comes from a man younger than 35 who received the YFV17D yellow fever vaccine. The sequenced sample was PBMCs, obtained 15 days after the yellow fever booster vaccination. V gene TRBV4-1 combines with J gene TRBJ2-1, with a weak D call TRBD2 (5 bases). The CDR3 DNA sequence: TGCGCCAGCAGCCATGCAACGACCAGAGCGGCCTACAATGAGCAGTTCTTC. As protein: CASSHATTRAAYNEQFF.